These 14 T cell receptor beta chains came from one sample sequenced in a study of CD39 and CD103 CD8 tumor-infiltrating T cells. Produced via immunoSEQ multiplex PCR; TCRdb's table is partial and in-frame only. Of some 16,000 clones in the sample, approximately 90% are singletons; the top ten hold around 4%. Sequenced input: CD8+ T cells sorted from blood. Regarding subset: total memory CD8 T cells (CD45RA-CCR7+/-) from blood or uninvolved lymph node. Receptors were obtained from a human donor with head and neck squamous cell carcinoma.

This clone was recorded once. This rearrangement joins TRBV7-9 to TRBJ1-5, with D perhaps TRBD1 (5 bases). Germline V gene lookup returns CDR1 SEHNR and CDR2 FQNEAQ (reference sequence). V lost 5 bases and J lost 6, with 8 bases in between. There are 12 residues in the CDR3. CDR3 nucleotide sequence: TGTGCCAGCAGCGGTGGGGGTCAGCCCCAGCATTTT. This translates into CASSGGGQPQHF.

The chain carries TRBV2 and TRBJ2-7; possible D gene TRBD1, 6 bases. Germline CDR1 and CDR2: SNHLY and FYNNEI. There are 14 residues in the CDR3. The V gene lost 10 bases and the J gene lost 0 bases, with 16 bases spanning the gap. The CDR3 bases are TGTGCCATCATGGACAGTCGAAGCTCCTACGAGCAGTACTTC. It is translated as CAIMDSRSSYEQYF.

This chain links TRBV4-1 with TRBJ2-7, with D tentatively TRBD2 (5 bases). Germline CDR1 reads MGHRA; CDR2 reads YSYEKL. This CDR3 is built from 13 residues. V lost 4 bases and J lost 4, with 11 bases in between. The CDR3 spells CASSRTLLYEQYF. CDR3 DNA sequence: TGCGCCAGCAGCCGGACTCTGCTTTACGAGCAGTACTTC.

This rearrangement joins TRBV30 to TRBJ2-2, with no clear D. V was cut by 3 bases and J by 2 bases, with 13 bases left in between. The CDR3 is 15 residues long. Per the germline V gene, CDR1 is GTSNPN and CDR2 is SVGIG (reference sequence). The CDR3 is CAWSRTVFNTGELFF. DNA of the CDR3: TGTGCCTGGAGCCGTACAGTGTTCAACACCGGGGAGCTGTTTTTT.

In this sample, this clone turned up once. The V call is TRBV30, the J call TRBJ1-6; weak D call: TRBD1 (5 bases). Per the germline V gene, CDR1 is GTSNPN and CDR2 is SVGIG (reference sequence). CDR3 length: 13 amino acids. V lost 1 base and J 10 bases, leaving 11 bases between the germline ends. Here the CDR3 reads CAWSAGSGSPLHF. The CDR3 nucleotides are TGTGCCTGGAGTGCAGGGTCGGGGTCACCCCTCCACTTT.

This clone showed up just a few times. In the same sample, other DNA sequences code for this CDR3. This chain joins TRBV5-1 and TRBJ1-1; no reliable D call. Germline V gene sequence: CDR1 SGHRS, CDR2 YFSETQ. Trimming took off 2 bases at V and 1 base at J, with 6 bases between the two ends. This CDR3 contains 13 residues. The CDR3 coding sequence is TGCGCCAGCAGCTTTGAAGGGAACACTGAAGCTTTCTTT. Residues: CASSFEGNTEAFF. The full variable domain, with the rest looked up from reference TRBV5-1 and TRBJ1-1, is KAGVTQTPRYLIKTRGQQVTLSCSPISGHRSVSWYQQTPGQGLQFLFEYFSETQRNKGNFPGRFSGRQFSNSRSEMNVSTLELGDSALYLCASSFEGNTEAFFGQGTRLTVV.

V is TRBV10-2 and J is TRBJ1-5; D gene unclear. The length of the CDR3 is 16 residues. Trimming took off 0 bases at V and 0 bases at J, with 9 bases between the two ends. Germline loops: CDR1 WSHSY, CDR2 SAAADI. The CDR3, as DNA: TGCGCCAGCAGTGAGTCGAAACAGCCTAGCAATCAGCCCCAGCATTTT. Encoded protein: CASSESKQPSNQPQHF.

This clone was detected once. The rearrangement uses TRBV4-1 and TRBJ1-2, with D unresolved. CDR1 and CDR2 from the germline V gene are MGHRA and YSYEKL. V lost 0 bases to trimming and J lost 8 bases, with 19 bases between them. The CDR3 extends over 16 amino acids. CDR3 nucleotide sequence: TGCGCCAGCAGCCAAGAAAGGGTGGCCACTTCGAAGGGCTACACCTTC. Amino acid sequence: CASSQERVATSKGYTF.

The V call is TRBV18, the J call TRBJ2-1, with 11 bases matching TRBD2. There are 15 residues in the CDR3. V trimming: 4 bases; J trimming: 7 bases; junction bases outside the gene matches: 6. The V gene's germline CDR1 is KGHSH and CDR2 LQKENI. CDR3 protein: CASSQLAGGQNEQFF. DNA for the CDR3: TGTGCCAGCTCACAGTTAGCGGGGGGGCAAAATGAGCAGTTCTTC. The full variable domain, with the rest looked up from reference TRBV18 and TRBJ2-1, is NAGVMQNPRHLVRRRGQEARLRCSPMKGHSHVYWYRQLPEEGLKFMVYLQKENIIDESGMPKERFSAEFPKEGPSILRIQQVVRGDSAAYFCASSQLAGGQNEQFFGPGTRLTVL.

This clone was seen once. The V and J genes are TRBV5-1 and TRBJ2-7; 7 bases line up with TRBD1. From germline, CDR1 is SGHRS and CDR2 YFSETQ. The CDR3 extends over 15 amino acids. V lost 6 bases and J lost 3; bases outside the gene matches: 12. CDR3 residues: CASTTEPGGYYEQYF. DNA for the CDR3: TGCGCCAGCACGACCGAACCAGGGGGATACTACGAGCAGTACTTC.

The gene calls are TRBV25-1 and TRBJ1-1, with a weak D call TRBD1 (5 bases). Trimming removed 0 bases from V and 3 bases from J, with 14 bases in between. The CDR3 runs to 16 residues. Germline loops: CDR1 MGHDK, CDR2 SYGVNS. Written as DNA, the CDR3 is TGTGCCAGCAGTGAATATAGCCAGGGAGGGGACACTGAAGCTTTCTTT. Protein: CASSEYSQGGDTEAFF.

The chain uses TRBV9 and TRBJ1-5; D is unclear. Trimming stripped 0 bases from V and 0 bases from J, with 4 bases between. Germline-derived CDR1 and CDR2 are SGDLS and YYNGEE. The CDR3 is 14 amino acids. The CDR3 reads CASSVGASNQPQHF. The CDR3 coding sequence is TGTGCCAGCAGCGTAGGAGCTAGCAATCAGCCCCAGCATTTT.

The chain uses TRBV2 and TRBJ1-1, with D uncertain. Between the trimmed V and J ends, which lost 8 bases and 0 bases, there was a span of 10 bases. Germline values: CDR1 SNHLY, CDR2 FYNNEI. This CDR3 region has 13 residues. CDR3 protein: CASLAEMNTEAFF. The CDR3 coding sequence is TGTGCCAGCCTGGCAGAAATGAACACTGAAGCTTTCTTT.

This clone came up a few times. The chain is built from TRBV5-1 and TRBJ2-7; a possible D gene is TRBD2 (7 bases). With 0 bases removed from V and 3 bases from J, the gap between germline ends came to 13 bases. The CDR3 length is 15 residues. Germline assignment: CDR1 SGHRS and CDR2 YFSETQ. The CDR3 DNA follows: TGCGCCAGCAGCTTGGAGCCGGGGGGCTACTACGAGCAGTACTTC. It specifies CASSLEPGGYYEQYF.